The 15 T cell receptor beta chains presented below share a single source sample, sequenced in a study of T cells in Graves' hyperthyroidism and ophthalmopathy. From RNA transcripts, TCR beta CDR3 regions were amplified. An initial round of RT-PCR targeting the TCR CDR3 relied on the HTBI primer set. TCRdb re-called the multiplex PCR reads with MiXCR, one entry per CDR3 protein. This table has fewer than 400,000 distinct CDR3 sequences, 20% to 25% appearing once. The sample was blood. These receptors came from a man aged 50 or older with Graves' hyperthyroidism.

This chain links TRBV18 with TRBJ2-7, with 9 bases identical to TRBD2. In germline, CDR1 is KGHSH, CDR2 LQKENI. The trim removed 5 bases at V and 6 bases at J, leaving 11 bases unmatched. The CDR3 extends over 15 amino acids. The CDR3 spells CASSTTSGGIGEQYF. CDR3 nucleotide sequence: TGTGCCAGCTCAACGACTAGCGGAGGGATAGGCGAGCAGTACTTC.

With respect to this clonotype: Since a much larger clone is just one base distant, this may be a read error. CDR3 region: CASSHQGASTDTQHF. CDR3 in DNA: TGTGCCAGCAGTCATCAGGGCGCTAGCACAGATACGCAGCATTTT. The chain uses TRBV6-1 and TRBJ2-3, with D possibly being TRBD1 (5 bases). The DNA end lines up better with TRBJ1-5; the J call may be wrong. This CDR3 is 15 amino acids long. The V gene's germline CDR1 is MNHNS and CDR2 SASEGT.

The V gene is TRBV7-9, the J gene TRBJ2-7; the D is unclear. CDR1 and CDR2 (germline): SEHNR, FQNEAQ (reference sequence). V was pared by 5 bases and J by 0 bases, with 11 bases between. This CDR3 has 14 residues. CDR3 residues: CASSTDGNSYEQYF. The CDR3, as DNA: TGTGCCAGCAGCACCGACGGAAACTCCTACGAGCAGTACTTC.

The V call is TRBV5-1, the J call TRBJ1-6, with TRBD1 matching 8 bases. Germline assignment: CDR1 SGHRS and CDR2 YFSETQ. The CDR3 loop spans 14 amino acids. The V segment lost 4 bases and the J segment 5 bases; nucleotides outside the gene matches: 2. The CDR3 DNA reads as TGCGCCAGCAGCCCGGGACAGGATAATTCACCCCTCCACTTT. Its protein product is CASSPGQDNSPLHF.

This clonotype occurred a few times. This chain joins TRBV11-2 and TRBJ1-5, with TRBD1 as a possible D gene (6 bases). The CDR3 is made up of 14 amino acids. Germline loops: CDR1 SGHAT, CDR2 FQNNGV. Trimming shortened V by 5 bases and J by 6 bases, and 14 bases separated the two germline ends. Here the CDR3 DNA reads TGTGCCAGCAGCCCCGAGGGGGTGGTTCAGCCCCAGCATTTT. It is translated as CASSPEGVVQPQHF.

The V call is TRBV18, the J call TRBJ1-1; D perhaps matches TRBD1 (5 bases). Trimming removed 6 bases from V and 1 base from J, with 21 bases in between. CDR1 KGHSH and CDR2 LQKENI come from the germline V gene. The CDR3 runs to 17 residues. CDR3 loop: CASSPRQIRNPNTEAFF. Written as DNA, the CDR3 is TGTGCCAGCTCGCCTCGACAGATCAGGAATCCGAACACTGAAGCTTTCTTT.

The chain recombines TRBV12-3 or TRBV12-4 with TRBJ2-2, with TRBD2 matching 7 bases. CDR3 size: 16 residues. V was clipped by 5 bases and J by 3 bases; unmatched bases: 9. CDR3 in amino acids: CASSPRTSSYTGELFF. CDR3 sequence (DNA): TGTGCCAGCAGTCCCCGGACTAGTAGTTACACCGGGGAGCTGTTTTTT.

This clonotype was observed at least ten times. This rearrangement joins TRBV11-2 to TRBJ2-7; D is perhaps TRBD2 (5 bases). The CDR3 has 15 amino acids. Trimming cost V 2 bases and J 3 bases, with 14 bases left between them. Germline V gives CDR1 SGHAT, CDR2 FQNNGV. CDR3: CASSLIAGRDYEQYF. The CDR3 DNA reads TGTGCCAGCAGCTTAATCGCGGGCAGAGACTACGAGCAGTACTTC.

This clonotype was seen many times. The V gene is TRBV12-3 or TRBV12-4, the J gene TRBJ2-7; TRBD2 matches 10 bases. The length of the CDR3 is 15 residues. V dropped 6 bases and J dropped 4; count of bases not matched to a gene: 9. CDR3 sequence: CASRTGSGGPYEQYF. CDR3 DNA: TGTGCCAGCAGAACCGGTAGCGGGGGGCCGTACGAGCAGTACTTC.

J is TRBJ1-1 and V is TRBV5-1; D not certain. Germline loops: CDR1 SGHRS, CDR2 YFSETQ. V was clipped by 2 bases and J by 6 bases, with 14 bases between them. There are 14 residues in the CDR3. CDR3 amino acids: CASSLPISGAEAFF. The CDR3 nucleotides read TGCGCCAGCAGCTTACCGATTTCCGGGGCTGAAGCTTTCTTT.

This clonotype was detected ten times or more. This sequence joins TRBV7-9 and TRBJ2-1; a possible D gene is TRBD2 (5 bases). Trimming removed 5 bases at V and 5 bases at J, with 10 bases between. The CDR3 spans 13 residues. The V gene's germline CDR1 is SEHNR and CDR2 FQNEAQ (reference sequence). The chain's CDR3 is CASSELEDNEQFF. In DNA form, the CDR3 reads TGTGCCAGCAGCGAACTAGAGGACAATGAGCAGTTCTTC.

This clonotype was counted at least ten times. This chain joins TRBV28 and TRBJ2-3; D perhaps matches TRBD1 (5 bases). The V end lost 10 bases, the J end lost 0 bases, and 14 bases lay between the germline ends. Germline V gene data show CDR1 as MDHEN and CDR2 as SYDVKM. The length of the CDR3 is 14 residues. The CDR3 nucleotides read TGTGCCACCAGGACACCCACTAGCACAGATACGCAGTATTTT. It codes for CATRTPTSTDTQYF. Full variable domain (missing parts from reference TRBV28 and TRBJ2-3): DVKVTQSSRYLVKRTGEKVFLECVQDMDHENMFWYRQDPGLGLRLIYFSYDVKMKEKGDIPEGYSVSREKKERFSLILESASTNQTSMYLCATRTPTSTDTQYFGPGTRLTVL.

This clonotype was picked up many times. CDR3 DNA: TGTGCCAGCAGCTTAGCTAAGCTCAGCTCAGATACGCAGTATTTT. This gives the protein CASSLAKLSSDTQYF. This chain links TRBV11-2 with TRBJ2-3; the D is unclear. Germline V CDR1 and CDR2: SGHAT, FQNNGV. Trimming cost V 1 base and J 4 bases, with 12 bases left between them. The CDR3 loop spans 15 amino acids.

CDR3 amino acids: CASSYLPSQETQYF. The CDR3 coding sequence is TGTGCCAGCAGTTACCTTCCATCCCAAGAGACCCAGTACTTC. This chain uses TRBV6-5 with TRBJ2-5; D is uncertain. V lost 2 bases and J lost 1, with 8 bases in between. The CDR3 sequence is 14 residues long. Germline V CDR1 and CDR2: MNHEY, SVGAGI.

This clonotype was detected only a few times. This chain joins TRBV5-1 and TRBJ1-1; TRBD1 is a possible D gene (5 bases). CDR1 and CDR2 from the germline V gene are SGHRS and YFSETQ. The V end was cut by 4 bases, the J end by 7 bases, with 8 bases between. The CDR3 consists of 11 residues. The CDR3 spells CASSDDSEAFF. As DNA, the CDR3 is TGCGCCAGCAGCGATGACAGTGAAGCTTTCTTT.